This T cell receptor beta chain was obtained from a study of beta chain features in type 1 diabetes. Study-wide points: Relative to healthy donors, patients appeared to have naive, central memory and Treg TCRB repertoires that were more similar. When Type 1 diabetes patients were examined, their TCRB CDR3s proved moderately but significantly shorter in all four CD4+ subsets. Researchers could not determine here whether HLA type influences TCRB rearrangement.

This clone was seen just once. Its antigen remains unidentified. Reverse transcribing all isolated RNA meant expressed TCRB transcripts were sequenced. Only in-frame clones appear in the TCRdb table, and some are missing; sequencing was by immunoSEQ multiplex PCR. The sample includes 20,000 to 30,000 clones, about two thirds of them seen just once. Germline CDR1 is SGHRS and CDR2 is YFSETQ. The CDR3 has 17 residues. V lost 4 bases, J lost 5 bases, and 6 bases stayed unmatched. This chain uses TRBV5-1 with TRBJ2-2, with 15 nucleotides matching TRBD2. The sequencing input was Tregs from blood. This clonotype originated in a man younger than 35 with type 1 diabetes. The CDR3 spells CASSARTSGRDTGELFF. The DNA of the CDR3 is TGCGCCAGCAGCGCCAGGACTAGCGGGAGGGATACCGGGGAGCTGTTTTTT.